This TCR beta chain was retrieved from a study of T cell responses to AZD1222 COVID-19 vaccine. Study summary: Pooling of second doses given at about 4 or about 12 weeks was done. Study conclusions and caveats: Donors were mostly white British, more females; clonal diversity possibly underestimated.

The CDR3 runs 16 residues. Germline CDR1 is MGHRA and CDR2 is YSYEKL. V gave up 0 bases and J gave up 9 bases, with 18 bases separating them. Some clones are missing from TCRdb's copy, which holds only in-frame ones; the method was immunoSEQ multiplex PCR. The table shows more than 100,000 clones, with just over 85% occurring only once. This clone occurred a few times. Its target is unknown. The clonotype comes from an adult in good health. V and J are TRBV4-1 and TRBJ2-1; D call uncertain. Sequencing was performed on peripheral blood, taken on day 0 of AZD1222 vaccination. DNA for the CDR3: TGCGCCAGCAGCCAAGATGAGGTAGGACCCCCCGGTGAGCAGTTCTTC. Translation gives CASSQDEVGPPGEQFF.